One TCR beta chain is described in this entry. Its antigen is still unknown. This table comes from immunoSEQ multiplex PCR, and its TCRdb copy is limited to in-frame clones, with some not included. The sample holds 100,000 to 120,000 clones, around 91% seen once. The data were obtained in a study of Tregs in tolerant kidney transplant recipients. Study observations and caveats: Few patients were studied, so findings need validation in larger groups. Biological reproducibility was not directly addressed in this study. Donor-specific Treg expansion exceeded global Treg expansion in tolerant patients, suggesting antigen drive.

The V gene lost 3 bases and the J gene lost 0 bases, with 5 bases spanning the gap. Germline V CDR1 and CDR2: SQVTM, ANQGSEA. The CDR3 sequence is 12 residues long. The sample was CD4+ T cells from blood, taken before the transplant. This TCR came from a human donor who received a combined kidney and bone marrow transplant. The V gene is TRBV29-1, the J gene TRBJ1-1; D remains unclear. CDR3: CSVERVNTEAFF. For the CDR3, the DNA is TGCAGCGTTGAGCGGGTGAACACTGAAGCTTTCTTT.